This T cell receptor (beta chain) was captured by sequencing in a study of blood T cells in healthy people across ages. Combining a sample-barcoded 5' primer with a J-beta primer mix, a second PCR ran for roughly 7 to 11 cycles. Each CDR3 protein gets one entry after TCRdb re-called the 5' RACE reads with MiXCR. The sample has 650,000 to 700,000 distinct CDR3 sequences; around 32% are singletons. The CDR3 runs 14 residues. Germline values: CDR1 ENHRY, CDR2 SYGVKD. Trimming took 9 bases from V and 11 from J, leaving 25 bases between them. To note about this clonotype: With a much larger clone just one base away, this may be a read error.

This receptor was identified in an elderly woman in good health. Sequencing used blood. The chain joins TRBV10-3 to TRBJ2-5, with D perhaps matching TRBD1 (6 bases). For the CDR3, the DNA is TGTGCCATGGCCGGGACAAGGCAAACCCATGAGCAGTACTTC. This gives the protein CAMAGTRQTHEQYF.